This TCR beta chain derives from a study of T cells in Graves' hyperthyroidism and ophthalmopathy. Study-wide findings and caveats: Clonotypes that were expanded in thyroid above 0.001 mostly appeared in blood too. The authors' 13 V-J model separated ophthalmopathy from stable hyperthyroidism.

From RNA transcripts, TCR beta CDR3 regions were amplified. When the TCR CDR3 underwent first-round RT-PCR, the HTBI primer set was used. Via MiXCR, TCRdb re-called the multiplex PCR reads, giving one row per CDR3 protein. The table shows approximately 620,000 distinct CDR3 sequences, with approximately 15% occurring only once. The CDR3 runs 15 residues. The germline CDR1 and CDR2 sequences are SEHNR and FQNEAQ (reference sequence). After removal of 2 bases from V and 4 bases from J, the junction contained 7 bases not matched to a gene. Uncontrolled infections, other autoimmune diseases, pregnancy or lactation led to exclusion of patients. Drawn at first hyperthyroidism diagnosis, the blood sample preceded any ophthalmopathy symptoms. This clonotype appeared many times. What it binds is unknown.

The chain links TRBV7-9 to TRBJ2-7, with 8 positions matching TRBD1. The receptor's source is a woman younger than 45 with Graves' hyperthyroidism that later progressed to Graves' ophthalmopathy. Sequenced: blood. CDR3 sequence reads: CASSLTRTGSYEQYF. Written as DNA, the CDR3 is TGTGCCAGCAGCTTAACCCGGACAGGGTCTTACGAGCAGTACTTC.